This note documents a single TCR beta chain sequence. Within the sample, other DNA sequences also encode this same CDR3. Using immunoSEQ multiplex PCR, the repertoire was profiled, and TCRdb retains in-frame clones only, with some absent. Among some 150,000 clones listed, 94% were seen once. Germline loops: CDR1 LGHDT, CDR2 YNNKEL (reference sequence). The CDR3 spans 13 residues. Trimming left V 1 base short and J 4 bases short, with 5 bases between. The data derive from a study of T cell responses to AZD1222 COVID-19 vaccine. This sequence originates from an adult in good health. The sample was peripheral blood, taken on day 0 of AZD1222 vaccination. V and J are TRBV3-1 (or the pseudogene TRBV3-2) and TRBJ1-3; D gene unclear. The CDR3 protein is CASSQVAGNTIYF. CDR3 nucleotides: TGTGCCAGCAGCCAAGTCGCCGGAAACACCATATATTTT.